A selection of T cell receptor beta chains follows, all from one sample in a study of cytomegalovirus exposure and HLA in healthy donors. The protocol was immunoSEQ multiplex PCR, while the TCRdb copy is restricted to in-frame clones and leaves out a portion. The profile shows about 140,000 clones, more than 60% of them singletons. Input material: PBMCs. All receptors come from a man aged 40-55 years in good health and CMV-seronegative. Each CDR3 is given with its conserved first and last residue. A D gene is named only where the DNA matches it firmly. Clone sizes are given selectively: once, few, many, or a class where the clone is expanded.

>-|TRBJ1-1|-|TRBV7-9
TGTGCCAGCAGCCCCCTTCGCAACCGGGAGAACACTGAAGCTTTCTTT
CASSPLRNRENTEAFF
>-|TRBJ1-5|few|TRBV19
TGTGCCAGTAGTATAGACACCCGGCGAGGCCTGGGCAATCAGCCCCAGCATTTT
CASSIDTRRGLGNQPQHF
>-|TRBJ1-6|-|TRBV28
TGTGCCAGCAGTCCACGGGGTTTGGGTTCACCCCTCCACTTT
CASSPRGLGSPLHF
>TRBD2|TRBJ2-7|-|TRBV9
TGTGCCAGCAGCACGAGAGCGGGGGGGCCCTCCTACGAGCAGTACTTC
CASSTRAGGPSYEQYF
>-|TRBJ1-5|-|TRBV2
TGTGCCAGCTCCCAAGGGGGGGGTTTTGGGCAGCCCCAGCATTTT
CASSQGGGFGQPQHF
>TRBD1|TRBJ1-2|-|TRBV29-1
TGCAGCGTGGAGGACAGGCGCTATGGCTACACCTTC
CSVEDRRYGYTF
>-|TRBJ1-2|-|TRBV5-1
TGCGCCAGCAGCCTCGGCGGGCAGATGGAGGGCTACACCTTC
CASSLGGQMEGYTF
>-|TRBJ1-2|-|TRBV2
TGTGCCAGCAGGGCGGAGGGGATCGGCTATGGCTACACCTTC
CASRAEGIGYGYTF
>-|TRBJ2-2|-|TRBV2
TGTGCCAGCAGATGGGGGGTGGGGACCGGGGAGCTGTTTTTT
CASRWGVGTGELFF
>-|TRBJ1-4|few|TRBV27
TGTGCCAGCAGCGATGCGGGGAAACTGTTTTTT
CASSDAGKLFF
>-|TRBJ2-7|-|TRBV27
TGTGCCAGCAGTTTAACCTTACCGTTTCCGGGTGCCTACGAGCAGTACTTC
CASSLTLPFPGAYEQYF
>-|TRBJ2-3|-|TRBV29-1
TGCAGCGTTGGTCTCAGGGCAGATACGCAGTATTTT
CSVGLRADTQYF
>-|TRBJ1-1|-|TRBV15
TGTGCCACCAGACGGCAGGGGTGGTCGACTGAAGCTTTCTTT
CATRRQGWSTEAFF
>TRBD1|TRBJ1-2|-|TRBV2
TGTGCCAGCAGATGGACAGGCAACTATGGCTACACCTTC
CASRWTGNYGYTF
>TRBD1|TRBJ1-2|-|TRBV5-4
TGTGCCAGCAGCGGACCTAGACAGGGGGACTATGGCTACACCTTC
CASSGPRQGDYGYTF
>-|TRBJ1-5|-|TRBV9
TGTGCCAGCAGCGACAGGGAGAACAATCAGCCCCAGCATTTT
CASSDRENNQPQHF
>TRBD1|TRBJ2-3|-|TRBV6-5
TGTGCCATGTCGCCGGGACAGGGTCCAGATACGCAGTATTTT
CAMSPGQGPDTQYF
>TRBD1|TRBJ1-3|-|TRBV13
TGTGCCAGCAGCTTAGGACTCATTTGGGACAGGGGCGATAACACCATATATTTT
CASSLGLIWDRGDNTIYF
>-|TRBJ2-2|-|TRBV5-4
TGTGCCAGCAGCCCACGGGGAGACGCGAACACCGGGGAGCTGTTTTTT
CASSPRGDANTGELFF
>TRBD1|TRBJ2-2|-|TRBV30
TGTGCCTGGGAAGGACAGGGGTGGGCCGGGGAGCTGTTTTTT
CAWEGQGWAGELFF
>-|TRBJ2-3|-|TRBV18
TGTGCCAGCTCCCTCTTTTGGGCCACAGATACGCAGTATTTT
CASSLFWATDTQYF
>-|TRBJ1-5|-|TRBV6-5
TGTGCCAGCACTCCGGGAATGGGCCAGCCCCAGCATTTT
CASTPGMGQPQHF
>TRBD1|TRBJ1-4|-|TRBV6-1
TGTGCCAGCAGTGATTGGGGGACAGCAACTAATGAAAAACTGTTTTTT
CASSDWGTATNEKLFF
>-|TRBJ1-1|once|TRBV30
TGTGCCTGGAGCCTTTCGGGGGGCGTTTCCTATAGTTCTGAAGCTTTCTTT
CAWSLSGGVSYSSEAFF
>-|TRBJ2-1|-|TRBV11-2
TGTGCCAGCAGCTTTCAGGCACGCTCCTACAATGAGCAGTTCTTC
CASSFQARSYNEQFF
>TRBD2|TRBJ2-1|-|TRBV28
TGTGCCAGCAGCTTTACTAGCGGGGGCTACAATGAGCAGTTCTTC
CASSFTSGGYNEQFF
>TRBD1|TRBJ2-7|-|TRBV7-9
TGTTCCAGCAGTCGCCCGGGACAGGGGGCCAAGTCTACCTACGAGCAGTACTTC
CSSSRPGQGAKSTYEQYF
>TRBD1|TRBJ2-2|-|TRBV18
TGTGCCAGCTCACCCGGACAGGCCACTCCCGGGGAGCTGTTTTTT
CASSPGQATPGELFF
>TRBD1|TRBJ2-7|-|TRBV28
TGTGCCAGCAGTTTATACAGGGGGCTCTCCTACGAGCAGTACTTC
CASSLYRGLSYEQYF
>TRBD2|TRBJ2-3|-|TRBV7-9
TGTGCCAGCAGCCCTACGACTAAGCGGGGGTTCACAGATACGCAGTATTTT
CASSPTTKRGFTDTQYF
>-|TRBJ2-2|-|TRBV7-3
TGTGCCAGCAGCTTAACTCCCGGGGGGAACACCGGGGAGCTGTTTTTT
CASSLTPGGNTGELFF
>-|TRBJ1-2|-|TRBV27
TGTGCCAGCAGCCCGACAGCTAACTATGGCTACACCTTC
CASSPTANYGYTF
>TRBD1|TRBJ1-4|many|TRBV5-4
TGTGCCAGCAGCTTGGACAGGGGTAATGAAAAACTGTTTTTT
CASSLDRGNEKLFF
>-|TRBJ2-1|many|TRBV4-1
TGCGCCAGCAGCCGGGACTCTTACAATGAGCAGTTCTTC
CASSRDSYNEQFF
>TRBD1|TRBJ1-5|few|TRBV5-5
TGTGCCAGCAGCGAGGGACAGGAAGACCAGCCCCAGCATTTT
CASSEGQEDQPQHF
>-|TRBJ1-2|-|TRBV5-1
TGCGCCAGCAGCTTGGCCTTAGGAGGGTATGACTATGGCTACACCTTC
CASSLALGGYDYGYTF
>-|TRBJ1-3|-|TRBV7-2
TGTGCCAGCAGCTTAGACGGCAGGTCCTCTGGAAACACCATATATTTT
CASSLDGRSSGNTIYF
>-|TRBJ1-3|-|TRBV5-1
TGCGCCAGCAGCGAGGGGGTTTCAGGTGGAAACACCATATATTTT
CASSEGVSGGNTIYF
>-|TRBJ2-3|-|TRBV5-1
TGCGCCAGCAGCTTGAACGGGGATAGCACAGATACGCAGTATTTT
CASSLNGDSTDTQYF
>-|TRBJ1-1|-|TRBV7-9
TGTGCCAGCAGCTTAGCCGAGGGCAGGGGCTCGAACACTGAAGCTTTCTTT
CASSLAEGRGSNTEAFF
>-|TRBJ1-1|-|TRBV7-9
TGTGCCAGCAGCCCCGGGGAAAAGATGAACACTGAAGCTTTCTTT
CASSPGEKMNTEAFF
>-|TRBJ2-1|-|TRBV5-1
TGCGCCAGCAGCTTGGGTCTCTTCAATGAGCAGTTCTTC
CASSLGLFNEQFF
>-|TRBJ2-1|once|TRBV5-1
TGCGCCAGCAGCTTTGACCAGGGCTATGAGCAGTTCTTC
CASSFDQGYEQFF
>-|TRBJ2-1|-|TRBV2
TGTGCCAGCAGCTCTGGACCCACCCAGGGGAATGAGCAGTTCTTC
CASSSGPTQGNEQFF
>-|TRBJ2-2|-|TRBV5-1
TGCGCCAGCAGCTCCAGGGGACCGTTAGAGAACACCGGGGAGCTGTTTTTT
CASSSRGPLENTGELFF
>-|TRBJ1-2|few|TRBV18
TGTGCCAGCTCACCTGGGAGCGACTATGGCTACACCTTC
CASSPGSDYGYTF
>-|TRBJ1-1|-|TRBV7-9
TGTTCCAGCAGCTTAGCCGAGGGCAGGGGCTCGAACACTGAAGCTTTCTTT
CSSSLAEGRGSNTEAFF
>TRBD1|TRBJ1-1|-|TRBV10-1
TGCGCCAGCAGTAGACAGGGGGCCGCTGAAGCTTTCTTT
CASSRQGAAEAFF
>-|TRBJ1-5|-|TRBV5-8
TGTGCCAGCAGCTTGGGGGACAAGCCCCAGCATTTT
CASSLGDKPQHF
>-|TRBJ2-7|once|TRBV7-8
TGTGCCAGCAGCTCTGGGGCCAGGGCCCACGAGCAGTACTTC
CASSSGARAHEQYF
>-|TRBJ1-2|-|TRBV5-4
TGTGCCAGCAGCTTGGTCGGTGCCTTCTATGGCTACACCTTC
CASSLVGAFYGYTF